Reported below is one T cell receptor beta chain. These data belong to a study of T cell changes during pregnancy in multiple sclerosis. Using immunoSEQ multiplex PCR, the repertoire was profiled, and TCRdb retains in-frame clones only, with some absent. The data show roughly 100,000 clones, about nine tenths seen once. The length of the CDR3 is 18 residues. The germline V gene has CDR1 SGHTA and CDR2 FQGTGA. V lost 1 base, J lost 4 bases, and 9 bases stayed unmatched. The receptor was isolated from a female donor with multiple sclerosis, enrolled in a pregnancy study. The source material was peripheral blood, sampled after pregnancy. The V and J genes are TRBV7-3 and TRBJ2-3; TRBD2 agrees at 12 bases. The CDR3 protein is CASSLRGLTSGRPDTQYF. For the CDR3, the DNA is TGTGCCAGCAGCTTAAGGGGATTGACTAGCGGGAGACCAGATACGCAGTATTTT. Combining the CDR3 with reference TRBV7-3 and TRBJ2-3 gives the whole variable domain GAGVSQTPSNKVTEKGKYVELRCDPISGHTALYWYRQSLGQGPEFLIYFQGTGAADDSGLPNDRFFAVRPEGSVSTLKIQRTERGDSAVYLCASSLRGLTSGRPDTQYFGPGTRLTVL.